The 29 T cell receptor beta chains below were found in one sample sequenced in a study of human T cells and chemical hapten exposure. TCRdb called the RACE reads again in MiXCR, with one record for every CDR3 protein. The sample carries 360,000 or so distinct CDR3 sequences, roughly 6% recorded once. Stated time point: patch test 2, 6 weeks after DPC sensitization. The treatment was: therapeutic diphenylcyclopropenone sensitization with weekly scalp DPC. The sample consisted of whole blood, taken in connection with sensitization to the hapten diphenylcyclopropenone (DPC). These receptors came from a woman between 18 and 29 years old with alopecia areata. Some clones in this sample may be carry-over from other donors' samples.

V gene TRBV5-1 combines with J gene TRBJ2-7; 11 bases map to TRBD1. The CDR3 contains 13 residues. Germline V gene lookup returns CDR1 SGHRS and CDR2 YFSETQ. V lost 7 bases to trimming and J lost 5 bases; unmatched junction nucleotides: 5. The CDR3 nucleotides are TGCGCCAGCGCCTGGACAGGGGGCGACGAGCAGTACTTC. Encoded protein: CASAWTGGDEQYF.

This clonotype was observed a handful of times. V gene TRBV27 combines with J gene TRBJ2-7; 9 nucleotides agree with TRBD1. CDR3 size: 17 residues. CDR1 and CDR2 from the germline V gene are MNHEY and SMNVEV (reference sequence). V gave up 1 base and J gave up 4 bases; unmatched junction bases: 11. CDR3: CASSLWGQGRPGYEQYF. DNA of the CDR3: TGTGCCAGCAGTTTATGGGGACAGGGCAGGCCGGGGTACGAGCAGTACTTC.

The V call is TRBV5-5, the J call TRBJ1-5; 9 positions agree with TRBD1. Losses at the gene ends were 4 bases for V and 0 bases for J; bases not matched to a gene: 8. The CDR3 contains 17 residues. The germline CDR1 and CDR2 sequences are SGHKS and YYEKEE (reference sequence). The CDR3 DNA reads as TGTGCCAGCAGCAGGACAGGGGCCCTTAATAGCAATCAGCCCCAGCATTTT. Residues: CASSRTGALNSNQPQHF.

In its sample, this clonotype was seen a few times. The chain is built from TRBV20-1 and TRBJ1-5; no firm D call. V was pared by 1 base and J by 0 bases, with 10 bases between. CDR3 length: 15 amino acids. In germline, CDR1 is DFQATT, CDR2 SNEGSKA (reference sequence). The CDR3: CSARGAANSNQPQHF. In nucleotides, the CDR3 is TGCAGTGCTAGAGGGGCCGCGAATAGCAATCAGCCCCAGCATTTT.

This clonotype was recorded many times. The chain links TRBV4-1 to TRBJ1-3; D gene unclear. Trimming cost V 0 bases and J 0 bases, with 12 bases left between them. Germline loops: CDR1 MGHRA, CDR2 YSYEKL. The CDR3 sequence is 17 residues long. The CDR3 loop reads CASSQDSAGLSGNTIYF. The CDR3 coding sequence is TGCGCCAGCAGCCAAGATTCAGCAGGTCTCTCTGGAAACACCATATATTTT.

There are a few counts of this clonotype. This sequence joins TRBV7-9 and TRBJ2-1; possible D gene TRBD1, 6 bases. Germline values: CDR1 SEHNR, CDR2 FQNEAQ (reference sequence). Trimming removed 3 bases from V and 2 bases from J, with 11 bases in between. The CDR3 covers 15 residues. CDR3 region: CASSLQGTAYNEQFF. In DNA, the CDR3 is TGTGCCAGCAGCTTGCAGGGGACCGCCTACAATGAGCAGTTCTTC.

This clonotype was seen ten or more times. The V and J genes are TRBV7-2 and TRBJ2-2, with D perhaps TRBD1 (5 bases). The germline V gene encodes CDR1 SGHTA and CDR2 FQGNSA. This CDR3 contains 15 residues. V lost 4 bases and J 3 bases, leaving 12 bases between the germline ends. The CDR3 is CASSYPLRDTGELFF. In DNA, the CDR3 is TGTGCCAGCAGCTACCCCCTCAGGGACACCGGGGAGCTGTTTTTT.

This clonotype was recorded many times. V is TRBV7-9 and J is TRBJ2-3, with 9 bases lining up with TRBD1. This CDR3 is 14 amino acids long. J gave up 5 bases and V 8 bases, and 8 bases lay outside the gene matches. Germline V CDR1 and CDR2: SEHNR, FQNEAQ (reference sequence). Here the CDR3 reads CASLMGQGLDTQYF. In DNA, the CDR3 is TGTGCCAGCCTTATGGGACAGGGATTAGATACGCAGTATTTT. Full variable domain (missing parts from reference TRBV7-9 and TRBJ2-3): DTGVSQNPRHKITKRGQNVTFRCDPISEHNRLYWYRQTLGQGPEFLTYFQNEAQLEKSRLLSDRFSAERPKGSFSTLEIQRTEQGDSAMYLCASLMGQGLDTQYFGPGTRLTVL.

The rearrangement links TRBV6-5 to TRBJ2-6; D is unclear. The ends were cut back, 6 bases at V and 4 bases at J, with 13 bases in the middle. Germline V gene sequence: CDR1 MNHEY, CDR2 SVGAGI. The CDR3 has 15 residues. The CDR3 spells CASSRLTEGANVLTF. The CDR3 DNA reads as TGTGCCAGCAGCCGTTTAACGGAAGGGGCCAACGTCCTGACTTTC.

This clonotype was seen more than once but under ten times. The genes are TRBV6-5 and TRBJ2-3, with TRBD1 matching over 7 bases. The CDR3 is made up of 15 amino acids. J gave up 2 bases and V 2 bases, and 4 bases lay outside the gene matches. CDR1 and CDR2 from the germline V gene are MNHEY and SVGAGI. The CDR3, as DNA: TGTGCCAGCAGTTACAAGGGACAGACCACAGATACGCAGTATTTT. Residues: CASSYKGQTTDTQYF.

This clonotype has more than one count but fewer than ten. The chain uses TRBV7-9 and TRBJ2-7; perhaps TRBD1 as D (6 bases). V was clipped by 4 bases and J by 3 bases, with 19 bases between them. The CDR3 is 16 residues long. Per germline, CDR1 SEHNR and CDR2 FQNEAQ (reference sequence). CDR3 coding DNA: TGTGCCAGCAGCTCCAGACAGGCCCAAGATATCTACGAGCAGTACTTC. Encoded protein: CASSSRQAQDIYEQYF.

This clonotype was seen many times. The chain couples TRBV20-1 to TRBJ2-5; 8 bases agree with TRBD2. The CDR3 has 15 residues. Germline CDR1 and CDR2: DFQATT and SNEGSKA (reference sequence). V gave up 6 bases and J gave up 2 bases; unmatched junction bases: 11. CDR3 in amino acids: CSARTGGRLQETQYF. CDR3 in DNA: TGCAGTGCGAGAACGGGGGGGCGCTTGCAAGAGACCCAGTACTTC.

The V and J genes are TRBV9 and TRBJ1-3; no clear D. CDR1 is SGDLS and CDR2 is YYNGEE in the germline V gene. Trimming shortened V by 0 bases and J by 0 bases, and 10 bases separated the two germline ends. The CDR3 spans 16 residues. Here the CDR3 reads CASSVATPNSGNTIYF. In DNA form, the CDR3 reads TGTGCCAGCAGCGTAGCTACTCCGAACTCTGGAAACACCATATATTTT.

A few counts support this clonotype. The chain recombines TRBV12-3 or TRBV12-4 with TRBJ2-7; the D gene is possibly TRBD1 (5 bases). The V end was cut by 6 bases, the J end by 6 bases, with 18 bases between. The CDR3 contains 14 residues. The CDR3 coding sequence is TGTGCCAGCAGCGACAGAGCCAGACCACGCGAGCAGTACTTC. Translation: CASSDRARPREQYF.

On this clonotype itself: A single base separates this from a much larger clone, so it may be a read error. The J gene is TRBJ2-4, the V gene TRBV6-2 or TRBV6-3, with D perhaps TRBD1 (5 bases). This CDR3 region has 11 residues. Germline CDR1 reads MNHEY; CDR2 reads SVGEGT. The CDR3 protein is CACSHGAAQDF. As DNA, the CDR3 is TGTGCCTGCAGCCATGGGGCCGCCCAAGACTTC.

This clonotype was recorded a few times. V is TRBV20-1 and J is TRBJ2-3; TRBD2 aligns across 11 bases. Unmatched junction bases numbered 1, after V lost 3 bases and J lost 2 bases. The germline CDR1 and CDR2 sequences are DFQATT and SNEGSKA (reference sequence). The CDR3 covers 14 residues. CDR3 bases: TGCAGTGCTAGGACTAGCGGGGTCACAGATACGCAGTATTTT. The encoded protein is CSARTSGVTDTQYF.

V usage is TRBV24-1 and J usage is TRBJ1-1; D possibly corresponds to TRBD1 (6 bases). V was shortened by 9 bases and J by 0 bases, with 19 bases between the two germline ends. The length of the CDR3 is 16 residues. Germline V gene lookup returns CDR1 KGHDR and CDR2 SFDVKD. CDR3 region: CATPTWGGRVNTEAFF. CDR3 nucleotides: TGTGCCACCCCGACTTGGGGGGGGCGGGTGAACACTGAAGCTTTCTTT.

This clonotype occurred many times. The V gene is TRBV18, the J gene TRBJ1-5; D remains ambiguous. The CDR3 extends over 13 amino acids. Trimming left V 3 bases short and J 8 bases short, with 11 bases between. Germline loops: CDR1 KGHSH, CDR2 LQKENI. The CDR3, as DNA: TGTGCCAGCTCACCCGGCGATGAGAAGCCCCAGCATTTT. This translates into CASSPGDEKPQHF.

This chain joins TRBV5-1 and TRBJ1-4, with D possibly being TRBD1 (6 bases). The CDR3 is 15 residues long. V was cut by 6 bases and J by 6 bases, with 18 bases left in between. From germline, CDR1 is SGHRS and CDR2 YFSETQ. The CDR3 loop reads CASKLLGAWDEKLFF. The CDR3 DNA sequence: TGCGCCAGCAAGCTCCTGGGGGCGTGGGATGAAAAACTGTTTTTT.

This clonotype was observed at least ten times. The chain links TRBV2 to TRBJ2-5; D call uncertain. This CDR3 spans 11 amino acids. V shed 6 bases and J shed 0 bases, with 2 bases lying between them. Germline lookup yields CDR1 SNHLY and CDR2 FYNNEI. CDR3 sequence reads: CASSYQETQYF. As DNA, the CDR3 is TGTGCCAGCAGCTACCAAGAGACCCAGTACTTC.

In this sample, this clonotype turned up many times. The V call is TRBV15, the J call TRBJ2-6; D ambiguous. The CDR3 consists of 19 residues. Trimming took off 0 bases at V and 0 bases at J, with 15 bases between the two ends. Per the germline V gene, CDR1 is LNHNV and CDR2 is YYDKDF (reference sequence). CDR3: CATSRDPTPTFSGANVLTF. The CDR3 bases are TGTGCCACCAGCAGAGACCCGACACCTACCTTCTCTGGGGCCAACGTCCTGACTTTC.

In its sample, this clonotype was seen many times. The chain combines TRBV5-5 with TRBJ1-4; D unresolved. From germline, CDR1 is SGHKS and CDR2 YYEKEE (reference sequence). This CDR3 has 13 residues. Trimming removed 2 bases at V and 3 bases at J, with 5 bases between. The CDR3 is CASSFVANEKLFF. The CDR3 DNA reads TGTGCCAGCAGCTTCGTGGCTAATGAAAAACTGTTTTTT.

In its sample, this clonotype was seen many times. CDR3 residues: CASVSSGNTIYF. The CDR3 nucleotides read TGTGCCAGCGTCAGCTCTGGAAACACCATATATTTT. The chain links TRBV6-5 to TRBJ1-3; unclear D gene. The V and J ends lost 8 bases and 0 bases respectively, with 5 bases between them. This CDR3 has 12 residues. Germline CDR1 reads MNHEY; CDR2 reads SVGAGI.

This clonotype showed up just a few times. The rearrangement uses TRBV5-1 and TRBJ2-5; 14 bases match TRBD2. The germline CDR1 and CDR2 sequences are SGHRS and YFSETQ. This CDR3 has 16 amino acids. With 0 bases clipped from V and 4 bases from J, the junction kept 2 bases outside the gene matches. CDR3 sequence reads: CASSLDGTSGGETQYF. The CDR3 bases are TGCGCCAGCAGCTTGGACGGGACTAGCGGGGGAGAGACCCAGTACTTC.

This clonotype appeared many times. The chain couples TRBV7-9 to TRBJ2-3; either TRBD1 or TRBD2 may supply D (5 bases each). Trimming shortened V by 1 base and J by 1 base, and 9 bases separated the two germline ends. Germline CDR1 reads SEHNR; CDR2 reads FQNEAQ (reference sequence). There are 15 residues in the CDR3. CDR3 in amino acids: CASSLGDLGTDTQYF. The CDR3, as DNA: TGTGCCAGCAGCTTAGGGGACCTGGGCACAGATACGCAGTATTTT.

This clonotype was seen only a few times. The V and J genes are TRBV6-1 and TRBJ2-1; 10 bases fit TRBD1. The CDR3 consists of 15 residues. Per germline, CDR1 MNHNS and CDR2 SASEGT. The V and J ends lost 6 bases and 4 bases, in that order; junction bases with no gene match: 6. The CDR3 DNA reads TGTGCCAGCAGCCAGGGACAGGGGTTTTACAATGAGCAGTTCTTC. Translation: CASSQGQGFYNEQFF.

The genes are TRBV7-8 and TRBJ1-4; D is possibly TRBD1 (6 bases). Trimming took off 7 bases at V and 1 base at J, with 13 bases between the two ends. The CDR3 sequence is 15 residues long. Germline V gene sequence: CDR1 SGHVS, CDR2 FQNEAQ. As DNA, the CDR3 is TGTGCCAGCACCCGCGGCAGGGGAACTAATGAAAAACTGTTTTTT. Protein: CASTRGRGTNEKLFF.

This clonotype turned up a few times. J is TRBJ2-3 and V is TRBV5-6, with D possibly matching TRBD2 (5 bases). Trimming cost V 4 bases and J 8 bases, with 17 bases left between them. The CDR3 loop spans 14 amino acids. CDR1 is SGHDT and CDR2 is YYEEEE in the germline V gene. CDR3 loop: CASSRTSSAGTQYF. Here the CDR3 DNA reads TGTGCCAGCAGCCGGACGTCCTCTGCGGGTACGCAGTATTTT.

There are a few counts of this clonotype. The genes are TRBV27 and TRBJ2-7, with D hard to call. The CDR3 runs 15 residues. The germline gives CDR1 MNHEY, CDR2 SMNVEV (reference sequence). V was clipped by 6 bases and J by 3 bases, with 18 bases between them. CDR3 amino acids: CASRIMTDTYYEQYF. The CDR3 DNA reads TGTGCCAGCAGGATTATGACGGATACTTACTACGAGCAGTACTTC.